The rows below give T cell receptor beta chains drawn from one sample of a study of neoadjuvant anti-PD-1 for oral cavity cancer. This table comes from immunoSEQ multiplex PCR, and its TCRdb copy is limited to in-frame clones, with some not included. Here the sample spans about 6,900 clones, about 70% being singletons. The source material was PBMCs, sampled before nivolumab (anti-PD-1) treatment. The origin of the receptors is a person aged 40-85 years with oral cavity squamous cell carcinoma. The CDR3 runs from the conserved cysteine through the conserved F or W.

V,J,CDR3
TRBV27,TRBJ2-2,CASSFRGQELFRELFF
TRBV7-9,TRBJ2-5,CASSLAMGGETQYF
TRBV19,TRBJ2-2,CASSPWQATNTGELFF
TRBV2,TRBJ1-6,CASRRNEGGGSPLHF
TRBV7-8,TRBJ1-6,CASSFVGQDYNSPLHF
TRBV6-5,TRBJ1-2,CASSYSKQGDLSGYTF
TRBV5-1,TRBJ2-3,CASSLVRGITDTQYF
TRBV9,TRBJ2-3,CASSARDIRTDTQYF
TRBV19,TRBJ1-1,CASSVSVNTEAFF
TRBV19,TRBJ1-5,CASSTAGGNQPQHF
TRBV27,TRBJ2-1,CASSLSGGDSYNEQFF
TRBV9,TRBJ2-2,CASSEPTSGGPGELFF
TRBV7-9,TRBJ2-1,CASSFSYNEQFF
TRBV13,TRBJ2-5,CASSLLRQGAMETQYF
TRBV10-3,TRBJ1-3,CAKRTGLSSSGNTIYF
TRBV9,TRBJ2-1,CASSVAGGVSYNEQFF
TRBV4-1,TRBJ1-3,CASSKSSRTATSSGNTIYF
TRBV7-9,TRBJ2-7,CASSFKESGLLGSRHEQYF
TRBV29-1,TRBJ2-2,CSVRLQGAGELFF
TRBV7-2,TRBJ2-2,CASSLSGGAWTGELFF
TRBV29-1,TRBJ2-2,CTVSRAGTGELFF
TRBV4-2,TRBJ2-3,CASSRREAGGPRAQYF
TRBV19,TRBJ1-6,CASTYFGSHNSPLHF
TRBV11-2,TRBJ2-7,CASSLNVASGYEQYF
TRBV6-1,TRBJ1-2,CAGDIRGRDGGYTF
TRBV29-1,TRBJ1-1,CSVDPGRTEAFF
TRBV11-3,TRBJ2-5,CASSFGGQETQYF
TRBV6-1,TRBJ2-1,CASSAVGGGHYNEQFF
TRBV7-7,TRBJ2-5,CASSSRPGETQYF
TRBV5-8,TRBJ1-2,CASSLVGTGQGEYGYTF
TRBV7-9,TRBJ2-3,CASSPGGAGRSSTDTQYF
TRBV9,TRBJ2-1,CASSVVGWYGEEEQFF
TRBV6-5,TRBJ1-1,CASSYRTGPNTEAFF
TRBV6-1,TRBJ1-1,CASSPQGYTEAFF
TRBV7-6,TRBJ2-5,CASSLIGGGPEETQYF
TRBV6-6,TRBJ1-2,CASTQTGAGYGYTF
TRBV28,TRBJ1-6,CASRSGTRDSPLHF
TRBV6-6,TRBJ1-2,CASSYRTGGAEGYTF
TRBV7-8,TRBJ1-2,CASSPGGTRDRGRMGYTF